The 24 T cell receptor beta chains below were found in one sample sequenced in a study of beta chain features in type 1 diabetes. As every portion of the isolated RNA was reverse transcribed, the sequencing read expressed TCRB transcripts. The data were produced by immunoSEQ multiplex PCR, yet TCRdb's version contains in-frame clones alone and is incomplete. The repertoire holds hundreds of thousands of clones, with around 15% as singletons. The sample taken for sequencing was naive CD4+ T cells from blood. The source is a man younger than 30 in good health.

The rearrangement links TRBV25-1 to TRBJ2-5; maybe TRBD2 (6 bases). The CDR3 spans 15 residues. V gave up 3 bases and J gave up 7 bases, with 18 bases separating them. Germline CDR1 and CDR2: MGHDK and SYGVNS. Here the CDR3 DNA reads TGTGCCAGCAGTGAGCCCACACGGGAGCGTGGGACCCAGTACTTC. Translation: CASSEPTRERGTQYF.

This clone occurred a few times. The chain couples TRBV7-2 to TRBJ1-6, with TRBD1 identical over 9 bases. Unmatched junction bases numbered 6, after V lost 5 bases and J lost 10 bases. CDR3 length: 14 amino acids. Per the germline V gene, CDR1 is SGHTA and CDR2 is FQGNSA. CDR3 loop: CASSRDRVGSPLHF. DNA of the CDR3: TGTGCCAGCAGCCGGGACAGGGTCGGATCACCCCTCCACTTT.

This chain links TRBV10-3 with TRBJ1-4, with a possible D match to TRBD1 (6 bases). The germline V gene encodes CDR1 ENHRY and CDR2 SYGVKD. The CDR3 runs 15 residues. The V end was cut by 3 bases, the J end by 5 bases, with 13 bases between. CDR3 region: CAISDYREENEKLFF. The CDR3 region has the DNA TGTGCCATCAGTGATTACAGGGAGGAAAATGAAAAACTGTTTTTT.

This clone came up a few times. V is TRBV11-1 and J is TRBJ2-3; no definite D call. Trimming cost V 5 bases and J 2 bases, with 11 bases left between them. The CDR3 consists of 14 residues. Germline CDR1 SGHAT, CDR2 FQDESV (reference sequence). The CDR3 region is CASSARSVTDTQYF. The CDR3, as DNA: TGTGCCAGCAGCGCGCGGTCCGTCACAGATACGCAGTATTTT.

The chain recombines TRBV4-1 with TRBJ1-2; D remains unclear. Per germline, CDR1 MGHRA and CDR2 YSYEKL. Between the trimmed V and J ends, which lost 4 bases and 0 bases, there was a span of 15 bases. The CDR3 loop spans 16 amino acids. CDR3 in amino acids: CASSPFLTRTNYGYTF. CDR3 nucleotide sequence: TGCGCCAGCAGCCCCTTTTTGACAAGGACTAACTATGGCTACACCTTC.

This clone has just a few counts. This chain's CDR3 is CSVEAGQGSTEAFF. Written as DNA, the CDR3 is TGCAGCGTTGAGGCGGGACAGGGGAGCACTGAAGCTTTCTTT. This chain joins TRBV29-1 and TRBJ1-1, with TRBD1 matching 10 bases. CDR1 and CDR2 from the germline V gene are SQVTM and ANQGSEA. The CDR3 spans 14 residues. Trimming took 3 bases from V and 4 from J; bases not matched to a gene: 5. Full variable domain (missing parts from reference TRBV29-1 and TRBJ1-1): SAVISQKPSRDICQRGTSLTIQCQVDSQVTMMFWYRQQPGQSLTLIATANQGSEATYESGFVIDKFPISRPNLTFSTLTVSNMSPEDSSIYLCSVEAGQGSTEAFFGQGTRLTVV.

The rearrangement joins TRBV2 to TRBJ2-7; 9 positions agree with TRBD1. The CDR3 is 15 residues long. Germline CDR1 reads SNHLY; CDR2 reads FYNNEI. The V gene end was trimmed by 5 bases and the J gene end by 2 bases; junction bases not matched to a gene: 7. The CDR3 DNA reads as TGTGCCAGCAGTATAGGACAGGGGACCACCTACGAGCAGTACTTC. Translation: CASSIGQGTTYEQYF.

The V and J genes are TRBV20-1 and TRBJ2-2; D ambiguous. The V end was cut by 2 bases, the J end by 8 bases, with 3 bases between. CDR3 length: 10 residues. Germline-derived CDR1 and CDR2 are DFQATT and SNEGSKA (reference sequence). CDR3 protein: CSARFGELFF. CDR3 coding DNA: TGCAGTGCTAGATTTGGGGAGCTGTTTTTT.

With respect to this clone: Other DNA sequences in this sample translate to the same CDR3. This sequence joins TRBV6-6 and TRBJ2-5, with unresolved D. This CDR3 has 11 amino acids. The germline gives CDR1 MNHNY, CDR2 SVGAGI (reference sequence). V dropped 4 bases and J dropped 2 bases, with 2 bases sitting between them. The CDR3 here is CASSFQETQYF. In DNA, the CDR3 is TGTGCCAGCAGTTTTCAAGAGACCCAGTACTTC.

This clone turned up a few times. This chain joins TRBV10-3 and TRBJ1-1; 8 bases are shared with TRBD1. Germline V gene lookup returns CDR1 ENHRY and CDR2 SYGVKD. V was clipped by 10 bases and J by 1 base; unmatched bases: 5. This CDR3 has 13 amino acids. In DNA, the CDR3 is TGTGCCAATAGCAGGGGGCAGAACACTGAAGCTTTCTTT. Its translation is CANSRGQNTEAFF.

This clone was recorded a few times. The DNA of the CDR3 is TGTGCCAGCAGCCCTGGTGGTTCGAGAGGCTACACCTTC. This codes for CASSPGGSRGYTF. V gene TRBV14 combines with J gene TRBJ1-2; D uncertain. This CDR3 region has 13 residues. Between the trimmed V and J ends, which lost 4 bases and 8 bases, there was a span of 14 bases. Germline V gives CDR1 SGHDN, CDR2 FVKESK.

This clone showed up just a few times. V and J are TRBV30 and TRBJ1-4; no definite D call. From germline, CDR1 is GTSNPN and CDR2 SVGIG (reference sequence). This CDR3 spans 14 amino acids. V lost 5 bases and J 0 bases, leaving 10 bases between the germline ends. The CDR3 DNA is TGTGCCTGGGGAATCGGGACAACTAATGAAAAACTGTTTTTT. The encoded protein is CAWGIGTTNEKLFF. Combining the CDR3 with reference TRBV30 and TRBJ1-4 gives the whole variable domain SQTIHQWPATLVQPVGSPLSLECTVEGTSNPNLYWYRQAAGRGLQLLFYSVGIGQISSEVPQNLSASRPQDRQFILSSKKLLLSDSGFYLCAWGIGTTNEKLFFGSGTQLSVL.

This clone came up a few times. CDR3 coding DNA: TGTGCCAGCACCCCGGGTGGGACAGGGGCCCACAATGAGCAGTTCTTC. Protein sequence: CASTPGGTGAHNEQFF. The gene calls are TRBV9 and TRBJ2-1, with 10 bases identical to TRBD1. Germline V gene data show CDR1 as SGDLS and CDR2 as YYNGEE. The trim removed 6 bases at V and 5 bases at J, leaving 11 bases unmatched. The CDR3 spans 16 residues.

This chain links TRBV19 with TRBJ2-7; either TRBD1 or TRBD2 may fit D (5 bases each). V lost 1 base, J lost 0 bases, and 13 bases lay in between. The CDR3 length is 16 residues. Germline V gene data show CDR1 as LNHDA and CDR2 as SQIVND (reference sequence). The DNA for the CDR3 is TGTGCCAGTAGTATAGGGGGGACGCCGAGCTCCTACGAGCAGTACTTC. It encodes CASSIGGTPSSYEQYF.

This sequence joins TRBV6-6 and TRBJ1-1, with 8 bases matching TRBD1. The CDR3 loop spans 14 amino acids. Germline V CDR1 and CDR2: MNHNY, SVGAGI (reference sequence). J lost 4 bases, V lost 0 bases, and 1 base had no gene match. This CDR3 is CASSYSDRVTEAFF. The CDR3 DNA follows: TGTGCCAGCAGTTACTCGGACAGGGTCACTGAAGCTTTCTTT.

This clone was counted between two and nine times. The CDR3 DNA reads as TGTGCCATCAGTGAAGTAGGACTAGCGGAAGAGACCCAGTACTTC. It specifies CAISEVGLAEETQYF. The chain has TRBV10-3 and TRBJ2-5; the match to TRBD2 covers 10 bases. CDR1 ENHRY and CDR2 SYGVKD come from the germline V gene. Trimming at V came to 3 bases and at J to 3 bases, leaving 4 bases not matched to a gene. This CDR3 spans 15 amino acids.

A few counts support this clone. This chain uses TRBV28 with TRBJ1-4; D not resolved. This CDR3 comprises 14 residues. Germline V gene data show CDR1 as MDHEN and CDR2 as SYDVKM. V gave up 3 bases and J gave up 5 bases, with 10 bases separating them. CDR3 sequence reads: CASSLPGLNEKLFF. In nucleotides, the CDR3 is TGTGCCAGCAGTTTGCCAGGCCTCAATGAAAAACTGTTTTTT.

This clone was picked up a small number of times. The gene calls are TRBV27 and TRBJ2-3; 9 bases are a match to TRBD1. CDR1 MNHEY and CDR2 SMNVEV come from the germline V gene (reference sequence). V was pared by 8 bases and J by 7 bases, with 7 bases of the junction left unmatched. This CDR3 contains 13 residues. The CDR3 is CASSGTGLNTQYF. CDR3 DNA: TGTGCCAGCTCCGGGACAGGGTTGAATACGCAGTATTTT.

In its sample, this clone was seen a few times. As DNA, the CDR3 is TGTGCCAGCCGACGGGACAGGGGCTCTGGAAACACCATATATTTT. It yields the protein CASRRDRGSGNTIYF. The chain links TRBV6-1 to TRBJ1-3, with 10 bases matching TRBD1. This CDR3 has 15 amino acids. Germline CDR1 MNHNS, CDR2 SASEGT. V shed 8 bases, J shed 0 bases, and the junction held 4 bases outside the gene matches.

The V gene is TRBV2, the J gene TRBJ1-2; no reliable D call. Germline V CDR1 and CDR2: SNHLY, FYNNEI. The CDR3 runs 15 residues. Trimming removed 5 bases at V and 3 bases at J, with 16 bases between. The chain's CDR3 is CASSRLTAGYYGYTF. DNA for the CDR3: TGTGCCAGCAGTAGACTTACAGCGGGATACTATGGCTACACCTTC.

This chain joins TRBV20-1 and TRBJ2-5, with no clear D. The CDR3 consists of 10 residues. The germline gives CDR1 DFQATT, CDR2 SNEGSKA (reference sequence). Trimming stripped 6 bases from V and 3 bases from J, with 5 bases between. CDR3 sequence reads: CSAVKETQYF. CDR3 nucleotides: TGCAGTGCCGTCAAAGAGACCCAGTACTTC.

This clone came up a few times. This rearrangement joins TRBV28 to TRBJ1-2, with 8 bases fitting TRBD1. Germline V gene data show CDR1 as MDHEN and CDR2 as SYDVKM. The CDR3 runs 12 residues. V lost 5 bases to trimming and J lost 7 bases; unmatched junction nucleotides: 3. CDR3 amino acids: CASSQQGAGYTF. CDR3 bases: TGTGCCAGCAGTCAGCAGGGGGCTGGCTACACCTTC.

This CDR3 reads CASSLLGDRVFNEQFF. As DNA, the CDR3 is TGTGCCAGCAGTTTACTTGGAGACAGGGTATTCAATGAGCAGTTCTTC. The rearrangement joins TRBV27 to TRBJ2-1; TRBD1 agrees at 7 bases. The CDR3 is 16 amino acids. Trimming at V came to 2 bases and at J to 6 bases, leaving 10 bases not matched to a gene. Per the germline V gene, CDR1 is MNHEY and CDR2 is SMNVEV (reference sequence).

V gene TRBV2 combines with J gene TRBJ1-4; unclear D gene. The V gene lost 1 base and the J gene lost 8 bases, with 14 bases spanning the gap. CDR3 length: 15 amino acids. Germline V CDR1 and CDR2: SNHLY, FYNNEI. CDR3 amino acids: CASSEESSTGEKLFF. CDR3 bases: TGTGCCAGCAGTGAAGAGTCCTCGACTGGGGAAAAACTGTTTTTT.